This T cell receptor (beta chain) was sequenced for a study of blood T cell repertoires in COVID-19. Background on the study: The analysed material was cDNA or gDNA that came from T cells, B-cell-depleted T cells, or PBMCs.

Data came from immunoSEQ multiplex PCR; TCRdb stores just in-frame clones and leaves some out. The table lists approximately 250,000 clones, around 89% of them singletons. The CDR3 has 16 residues. Germline V gene data show CDR1 as MDHEN and CDR2 as SYDVKM. Unmatched junction bases numbered 15, after V lost 10 bases and J lost 3 bases. Sequences were obtained from PBMCs or T cells enriched from blood (not recorded which). This clonotype originated in a woman aged 25 to 45 who had recovered from COVID-19. This chain uses TRBV28 with TRBJ1-2, with TRBD1 matching 9 bases. The CDR3 is CATDPSGTGKYYGYTF. CDR3 nucleotides: TGTGCCACCGATCCTTCCGGGACAGGGAAATACTATGGCTACACCTTC.